Listed here are 3 T cell receptor beta chains from one sample, sequenced in a study of blood T cell repertoires in COVID-19. TCRdb keeps only in-frame clones here, not all; method: immunoSEQ multiplex PCR. This table holds over 300,000 clones, roughly 90% found once. The sample was peripheral blood. These receptors originate from a man between 18 and 35 years old with active or convalescent COVID-19.

The V call is TRBV6-5, the J call TRBJ2-7, with a weak D call TRBD2 (6 bases). Germline lookup yields CDR1 MNHEY and CDR2 SVGAGI. The CDR3 has 13 residues. With 6 bases removed from V and 5 bases from J, the gap between germline ends came to 14 bases. DNA for the CDR3: TGTGCCAGCAGCAGGGACTCCCCCCACGAGCAGTACTTC. It codes for CASSRDSPHEQYF.

The chain is built from TRBV18 and TRBJ1-2; D gene uncertain. Trimming pared 3 bases from V and 8 bases from J, leaving 16 bases between. CDR1 and CDR2 from the germline V gene are KGHSH and LQKENI. The CDR3 loop spans 14 amino acids. DNA for the CDR3: TGTGCCAGCTCACCTAAAGATGGGCCCTTAGGCTACACCTTC. Translation gives CASSPKDGPLGYTF.

A word on this clone: The sample contains more than one DNA sequence encoding this CDR3. The gene calls are TRBV28 and TRBJ1-2; 7 bases are a match to TRBD1. V lost 5 bases, J lost 4 bases, and 4 bases stayed unmatched. Germline V gene data show CDR1 as MDHEN and CDR2 as SYDVKM. There are 13 residues in the CDR3. CDR3 amino acids: CASSQTGVYGYTF. The CDR3 DNA follows: TGTGCCAGCAGTCAAACAGGGGTCTATGGCTACACCTTC.